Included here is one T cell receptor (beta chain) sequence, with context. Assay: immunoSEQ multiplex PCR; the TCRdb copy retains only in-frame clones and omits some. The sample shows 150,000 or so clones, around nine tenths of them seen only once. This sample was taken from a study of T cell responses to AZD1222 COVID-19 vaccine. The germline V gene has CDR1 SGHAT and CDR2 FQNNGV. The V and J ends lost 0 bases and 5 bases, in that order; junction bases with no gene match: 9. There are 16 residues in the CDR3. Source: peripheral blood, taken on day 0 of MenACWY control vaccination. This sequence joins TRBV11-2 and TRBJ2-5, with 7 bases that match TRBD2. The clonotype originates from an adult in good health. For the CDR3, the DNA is TGTGCCAGCAGCTTAGATATATGGCGGGAGAACGAGACCCAGTACTTC. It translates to CASSLDIWRENETQYF. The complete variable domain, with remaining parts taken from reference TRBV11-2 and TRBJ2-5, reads EAGVAQSPRYKIIEKRQSVAFWCNPISGHATLYWYQQILGQGPKLLIQFQNNGVVDDSQLPKDRFSAERLKGVDSTLKIQPAKLEDSAVYLCASSLDIWRENETQYFGPGTRLLVL.